The present T cell receptor (beta chain) was sequenced within a study of sequential checkpoint blockade in melanoma (dated by TCRdb to between 2018 and 2020). The study in broad terms: Patients were randomized 1:1 to first-line nivolumab followed by ipilimumab (arm A) or ipilimumab followed by nivolumab (arm B). For 20 to 25 patients, matched tumor biopsies were taken both before treatment and at week 13, after single-agent nivolumab (arm A) or ipilimumab (arm B). Roughly 80% of the matched tumor biopsy pairs taken before and after treatment were from the same lesion. DNA from 90 to 95 melanoma tumor samples collected before treatment underwent TCRbeta immunosequencing. Maintenance nivolumab was given following each of the two trial sequences.

The sample's treatment or condition label is to be understood as: randomized to nivolumab then ipilimumab (arm A) or the reverse (arm B). None of the patients in the trial had previously been given DNA-damaging chemotherapy. Samples were obtained from patients with melanoma enrolled in CheckMate 064, a randomized, open-label phase II trial of sequential checkpoint blockade. Genomic DNA from formalin-fixed paraffin-embedded (FFPE) tissue samples served as the input for tumor TCR sequencing. CDR1 SGHNT and CDR2 YENEEA are derived from the germline V gene. V is cut by 4 bases and J by 7 bases, and the space between the germline ends is 16 bases. Reading from cysteine to phenylalanine, the CDR3 counts 15 amino acids. Solely the CDR3 DNA is kept, with 45 bases framed from the first base. Paper-wide results and their limitations: Tumor T-cell fraction and clonality correlated with PD-L1 staining and CD8+ T-cell counts but not with mutational load. Among patients in arm A, the nivolumab-first arm, pretreatment tumor TIL clonality was associated with response (P = .04). Small sample sizes and reduced statistical power limited the analyses of tumor T-cell fraction within each arm. Validation of the response-prediction model combining TCR metrics and mutation burden is needed in larger, independent patient cohorts. Clinical benefit was about 30 times more likely to be achieved by patients whose tumor T-cell fraction and clonality increased by week 13.

This clone was found many times. Its antigen target is currently unknown. Base qualities are not recorded, but no much larger clone differs from it by a single base. The immunoSEQ Assay was used to immunosequence TCRbeta CDR3 regions from genomic DNA. Before high-throughput sequencing, the genomic DNA was amplified using bias-controlled multiplex PCR. The paper's data handling went like this. To quantify the absolute abundance of each unique TCRbeta CDR3 region, the sequences were collapsed and filtered. Clonality was defined as 1 minus Pielou's evenness and was calculated using productive rearrangements only. Tumor T-cell fraction was computed by normalizing TCRbeta template counts to usable DNA, estimated from several housekeeping genes. A previously published method was used to identify clones whose frequencies were significantly greater in on-treatment samples than in baseline samples. As stored in TCRdb, this immuneACCESS dataset retains in-frame rearrangements with V and J assigned. A fraction of the clones does not appear; measured against another copy, unresolved V genes explain less than half of the discrepancy, and the remainder lacks a known reason. The DNA was the basis for D and trimming; V, J and clone size are from that table. The sample yields about 3,200 clones; 15% to 20% were counted once. The top ten hold about 29% of the sample.

Specimen: tumor tissue (inferred from file names), collected from a patient given nivolumab and ipilimumab in sequence. This sequence was found in a human donor with melanoma. This chain is built from TRBV11-3 and TRBJ1-4; matching of 5 bases hints at TRBD1 as the D gene. The CDR3 region has the sequence CASSYNRGAGEKLFF. The DNA sequence is as follows: TGTGCCAGCAGCTACAACCGAGGGGCTGGTGAAAAACTGTTTTTT.